This T cell receptor beta chain was captured in a study of immune evolution from preneoplasia to lung adenocarcinoma. Patients had resection in Japan or China between about 2013 and 2018. H&E slides confirmed each diagnosis, reviewed by two pathologists independently. CDR1 is SGHNT and CDR2 is YENEEA in the germline V gene. The CDR3 consists of 13 residues. Trimming left V 1 base short and J 5 bases short, with 8 bases between. Findings and caveats of the study: Normal lung had the highest top T cell clone frequencies.

Profiled with immunoSEQ multiplex PCR; TCRdb holds only in-frame clones, not every one. The sample yields approximately 5,700 clones, approximately 71% seen once. On this clone: Its antigen is currently unknown.

The receptor was isolated from a person aged 80 or older with lung adenocarcinoma. The chain carries TRBV11-3 and TRBJ2-5; the D is unclear. The sequenced sample was FFPE adjacent normal lung tissue. CDR3 residues: CASSLGPMETQYF. The CDR3 nucleotides are TGTGCCAGCAGCTTAGGACCAATGGAGACCCAGTACTTC.